The 7 T cell receptor beta chains in this list originate from one sample, sequenced in a study of cytomegalovirus exposure and HLA in healthy donors. The PCR made use of 60 Vbeta and 13 Jbeta primers. The method was immunoSEQ multiplex PCR; TCRdb's version includes in-frame clones alone and lacks a portion of them. This table holds some 160,000 clones, roughly 85% found once. The specimen was PBMCs. These receptors came from a woman in her thirties or forties in good health and CMV-seronegative.

Points on this clone: One end of the junction does not line up with germline, which may come from a read error. CDR3 coding DNA: TGTGCCAGCAGCGGGCCCTTAAAGGTGGCTTTCTTT. It is translated as CASSGPLKVAFF. The chain couples TRBV5-1 to TRBJ1-1; D is unclear. The CDR3 runs to 12 residues. The V gene's germline CDR1 is SGHRS and CDR2 YFSETQ.

There are a few counts of this clone. The chain recombines TRBV11-2 with TRBJ1-1; TRBD1 matches 8 bases. CDR1 and CDR2 (germline): SGHAT, FQNNGV. J was trimmed by 8 bases and V by 4 bases; bases with no gene match: 0. The CDR3 is 11 residues long. The CDR3 DNA sequence: TGTGCCAGCAGCTCAGGGGGCGAAGCTTTCTTT. Translating gives CASSSGGEAFF.

V is TRBV5-8 and J is TRBJ1-2; D is uncertain. V gave up 2 bases and J gave up 12 bases, with 11 bases separating them. From germline, CDR1 is SGHTS and CDR2 YDEGEE. CDR3 length: 11 residues. CDR3 in amino acids: CASSFAGLHTF. In DNA form, the CDR3 reads TGTGCCAGCAGCTTTGCAGGATTGCACACCTTC. Using reference TRBV5-8 and TRBJ1-2 for the parts outside the CDR3, the full variable domain is EAGVTQSPTHLIKTRGQQATLRCSPISGHTSVYWYQQALGLGLQFLLWYDEGEERNRGNFPPRFSGRQFPNYSSELNVNALELEDSALYLCASSFAGLHTFGSGTRLTVV.

This clone was found a few times. The chain uses TRBV5-1 and TRBJ1-2; 11 nucleotides match TRBD1. The V segment lost 2 bases and the J segment 6 bases; nucleotides outside the gene matches: 3. Germline CDR1 is SGHRS and CDR2 is YFSETQ. CDR3 length: 14 amino acids. The CDR3 spells CASSFWGQGDGYTF. The CDR3 region has the DNA TGCGCCAGCAGCTTTTGGGGACAGGGGGATGGCTACACCTTC.

This CDR3 reads CASSQGSGGMSRGQYF. The DNA for the CDR3 is TGCGCCAGCAGCCAAGGTTCCGGCGGGATGTCCCGCGGGCAGTACTTC. This chain links TRBV4-1 with TRBJ2-7; the D gene is possibly TRBD2 (6 bases). Between the trimmed V and J ends, which lost 1 base and 9 bases, there was a span of 22 bases. The CDR3 contains 16 residues. Germline-derived CDR1 and CDR2 are MGHRA and YSYEKL.

This clone showed up just a few times. The chain recombines TRBV6-1 with TRBJ1-1; TRBD1 matches 8 bases. Germline CDR1 is MNHNS and CDR2 is SASEGT. The CDR3 covers 13 residues. V lost 7 bases and J lost 3; bases outside the gene matches: 4. DNA of the CDR3: TGTGCCAGCATTGGGACAGGACACACTGAAGCTTTCTTT. It translates to CASIGTGHTEAFF.

A remark on this clone: Germline is not matched at one junction end, which may reflect a read error. Other DNA sequences from this sample encode an identical CDR3 as well. The V call is TRBV11-3, the J call TRBJ1-1; possible D gene TRBD1, 5 bases. This CDR3 region has 17 residues. Germline V gene sequence: CDR1 SGHNT, CDR2 YENEEA. CDR3 bases: TGTGCTAGCAGCCCTAAAGACTGGGGACTAATGAACACTGAAGCTTTCTTT. Encoded protein: CASSPKDWGLMNTEAFF. Using reference TRBV11-3 and TRBJ1-1 for the parts outside the CDR3, the full variable domain is EAGVVQSPRYKIIEKKQPVAFWCNPISGHNTLYWYLQNLGQGPELLIRYENEEAVDDSQLPKDRFSAERLKGVDSTLKIQPAELGDSAVYLCASSPKDWGLMNTEAFFGQGTRLTVV.